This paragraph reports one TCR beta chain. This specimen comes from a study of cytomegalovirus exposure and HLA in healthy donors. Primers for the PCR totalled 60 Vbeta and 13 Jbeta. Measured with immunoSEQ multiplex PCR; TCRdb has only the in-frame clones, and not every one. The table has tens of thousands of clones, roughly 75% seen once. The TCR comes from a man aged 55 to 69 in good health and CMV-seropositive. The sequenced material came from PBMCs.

The CDR3 sequence: CASSQWGQGNEQYF. The CDR3 DNA follows: TGCGCCAGCAGCCAGTGGGGACAGGGTAACGAGCAGTACTTC. This chain joins TRBV5-1 and TRBJ2-5, with 9 bases matching TRBD1. The J call is doubtful: the DNA matches TRBJ2-7 better. The V gene's germline CDR1 is SGHRS and CDR2 YFSETQ. The length of the CDR3 is 14 residues.